What follows are 17 T cell receptor beta chains derived from one specimen sequenced in a study of technical replicates of blood from a handful of donors. Method: immunoSEQ multiplex PCR; TCRdb's copy keeps in-frame clones and lacks some. There are about 70,000 clones in the sample; approximately 97% occur only once, and approximately 0.2% lies in the top ten. The specimen was T cells isolated from PBMCs. The source is a human donor in good health.

The chain recombines TRBV7-4 with TRBJ1-5, with 8 positions matching TRBD1. J lost 0 bases, V lost 5 bases, and 9 bases had no gene match. This CDR3 comprises 17 residues. CDR1 SGHVT and CDR2 SQSDAQ come from the germline V gene. CDR3 bases: TGTGCCAGCAGCGCCGACAGGGGTCTGAATAGCAATCAGCCCCAGCATTTT. Its protein is CASSADRGLNSNQPQHF.

The J gene is TRBJ2-7, the V gene TRBV29-1, with 7 bases lining up with TRBD1. V dropped 5 bases and J dropped 7; count of bases not matched to a gene: 14. The CDR3 contains 14 residues. Germline V lookup: CDR1 SQVTM, CDR2 ANQGSEA. CDR3 in amino acids: CSVTHQQGMAEQYF. Written as DNA, the CDR3 is TGCAGCGTTACTCACCAACAGGGGATGGCGGAGCAGTACTTC.

The V and J genes are TRBV29-1 and TRBJ2-7; TRBD2 matches at 8 bases. The germline CDR1 and CDR2 sequences are SQVTM and ANQGSEA. V was pared by 7 bases and J by 4 bases, with 6 bases of the junction left unmatched. The CDR3 is made up of 12 amino acids. The CDR3 region has the DNA TGCAGCGCCCGGGGGGGGGCGTACGAGCAGTACTTC. It translates to CSARGGAYEQYF.

V is TRBV29-1 and J is TRBJ2-2, with 7 bases that match TRBD1. The V gene's germline CDR1 is SQVTM and CDR2 ANQGSEA. Trimming at V came to 7 bases and at J to 0 bases, leaving 8 bases not matched to a gene. This CDR3 contains 15 residues. CDR3 residues: CSAGTARSNTGELFF. CDR3 DNA sequence: TGCAGCGCGGGGACAGCCAGATCGAACACCGGGGAGCTGTTTTTT.

In its sample, this clone was seen once. The V gene is TRBV6-1, the J gene TRBJ2-3; 8 bases line up with TRBD2. CDR1 is MNHNS and CDR2 is SASEGT in the germline V gene. The length of the CDR3 is 14 residues. V lost 6 bases, J lost 1 base, and 3 bases stayed unmatched. The CDR3, as DNA: TGTGCCAGCAGGATTAGCGGGGGCACAGATACGCAGTATTTT. This gives the protein CASRISGGTDTQYF.

This clone was counted once. The chain couples TRBV5-4 to TRBJ2-7; D is possibly TRBD1 (5 bases). This CDR3 region has 15 residues. With 0 bases removed from V and 6 bases from J, the gap between germline ends came to 16 bases. The germline CDR1 and CDR2 sequences are SGHNT and YYREEE (reference sequence). The CDR3 protein is CASSLETTSGAEQYF. CDR3 sequence (DNA): TGTGCCAGCAGCTTGGAGACGACTTCTGGGGCCGAGCAGTACTTC.

This clone has only one observation. The chain carries TRBV4-2 and TRBJ2-1; 13 bases are a match to TRBD2. This CDR3 is 15 amino acids long. V was pared by 4 bases and J by 9 bases, with 6 bases of the junction left unmatched. From germline, CDR1 is LGHNA and CDR2 YNFKEQ. CDR3 coding DNA: TGTGCCAGCAGCCGAGGGACTAGCGGGGACGGTGAGCAGTTCTTC. Protein sequence: CASSRGTSGDGEQFF.

The V call is TRBV7-8, the J call TRBJ1-5; tentatively, D is TRBD1 (5 bases). The CDR3 sequence is 15 residues long. Between the trimmed V and J ends, which lost 5 bases and 5 bases, there was a span of 16 bases. Germline CDR1 SGHVS, CDR2 FQNEAQ. CDR3 residues: CASSAQGGTYQPQHF. In nucleotides, the CDR3 is TGTGCCAGCAGCGCCCAGGGCGGGACGTATCAGCCCCAGCATTTT.

This chain uses TRBV5-1 with TRBJ1-2; TRBD1 might be the D (5 bases). The CDR3 covers 12 residues. Trimming shortened V by 4 bases and J by 8 bases, and 12 bases separated the two germline ends. The V gene's germline CDR1 is SGHRS and CDR2 YFSETQ. CDR3 nucleotide sequence: TGCGCCAGCAGCGTATCTACAGGCGGCTACACCTTC. As protein: CASSVSTGGYTF.

V usage is TRBV4-1 and J usage is TRBJ2-3; 13 bases line up with TRBD2. The germline CDR1 and CDR2 sequences are MGHRA and YSYEKL. CDR3 size: 16 residues. The trim removed 5 bases at V and 5 bases at J, leaving 7 bases unmatched. CDR3 DNA: TGCGCCAGCAGCTTGCAACTAGCGGGAGGGCAAGATACGCAGTATTTT. Translated, it gives CASSLQLAGGQDTQYF.

The chain recombines TRBV7-8 with TRBJ2-3; 14 positions match TRBD2. The germline V gene has CDR1 SGHVS and CDR2 FQNEAQ. CDR3 length: 18 residues. V dropped 2 bases and J dropped 3; count of bases not matched to a gene: 7. The CDR3 protein is CASSLTTSGGAGTDTQYF. CDR3 coding DNA: TGTGCCAGCAGCTTAACGACTAGCGGGGGGGCCGGGACAGATACGCAGTATTTT.

The chain employs TRBV27 and TRBJ1-6; a weak D match, TRBD1 (6 bases). This CDR3 has 17 residues. Trimming removed 4 bases at V and 3 bases at J, with 16 bases between. CDR1 MNHEY and CDR2 SMNVEV come from the germline V gene (reference sequence). The CDR3: CASSSVGGGDYNSPLHF. For the CDR3, the DNA is TGTGCCAGCAGTTCCGTAGGAGGGGGGGACTATAATTCACCCCTCCACTTT.

The chain couples TRBV28 to TRBJ2-1; D might be TRBD1 (5 bases). Germline assignment: CDR1 MDHEN and CDR2 SYDVKM. V was cut by 10 bases and J by 8 bases, with 33 bases left in between. The CDR3 spans 18 residues. DNA of the CDR3: TGTGCCAACTCATCACCACTTGGGGCTAGGGTGGTCAGCTATGAGCAGTTCTTC. Protein sequence: CANSSPLGARVVSYEQFF.

The chain is built from TRBV27 and TRBJ2-5; D remains unclear. This CDR3 region has 14 residues. CDR1 is MNHEY, CDR2 SMNVEV, per germline (reference sequence). V dropped 6 bases and J dropped 1 base, with 12 bases sitting between them. Here the CDR3 reads CASSESGRQETQYF. The CDR3, as DNA: TGTGCCAGCAGCGAGAGTGGGCGCCAAGAGACCCAGTACTTC.

The chain links TRBV10-1 to TRBJ1-4, with D possibly matching TRBD1 (5 bases). With 7 bases removed from V and 0 bases from J, the gap between germline ends came to 12 bases. Germline CDR1 WNHNN, CDR2 SYGVQD (reference sequence). The CDR3 is made up of 15 amino acids. The CDR3 loop is CASNRSRATNEKLFF. CDR3 nucleotide sequence: TGCGCCAGCAATCGATCCAGGGCAACTAATGAAAAACTGTTTTTT.

The chain is built from TRBV28 and TRBJ1-2, with D perhaps TRBD1 (5 bases). The CDR3 totals 16 residues. Germline CDR1 is MDHEN and CDR2 is SYDVKM. V was shortened by 7 bases and J by 0 bases, with 18 bases between the two germline ends. The CDR3 is CASNGGDRMTNYGYTF. CDR3 bases: TGTGCCAGCAACGGAGGGGATAGGATGACTAACTATGGCTACACCTTC.

CDR3 sequence: CASSPYNEQFF. In DNA, the CDR3 is TGTGCCAGCAGTCCATACAATGAGCAGTTCTTC. The chain joins TRBV2 to TRBJ2-1, with no clear D. Germline V CDR1 and CDR2: SNHLY, FYNNEI. The CDR3 contains 11 residues. Trimming removed 5 bases at V and 4 bases at J, with 3 bases between.